These 25 T cell receptor beta chains share one sample of origin, sequenced in a study of control samples from healthy donors and cancer patients. Generated by immunoSEQ multiplex PCR, the TCRdb table keeps only in-frame clones and is missing some. The sample consists of about 110,000 clones, around 88% of them appearing once. Material for sequencing was blood. Receptor source: a woman aged 45-59 years in good health.

This chain joins TRBV18 and TRBJ2-1; D perhaps matches TRBD2 (5 bases). This CDR3 is 14 amino acids long. Germline V CDR1 and CDR2: KGHSH, LQKENI. The germline V and J ends were trimmed by 2 bases and 10 bases, with 15 bases remaining between them. DNA for the CDR3: TGTGCCAGCTCACCATATAGGGCCGACTACGAGCAGTTCTTC. Residues: CASSPYRADYEQFF.

Notes on this clone: This specimen includes other DNA sequences encoding the same CDR3. The chain employs TRBV27 and TRBJ2-1; D possibly corresponds to TRBD2 (5 bases). In germline, CDR1 is MNHEY, CDR2 SMNVEV (reference sequence). The CDR3 has 14 residues. The ends were cut back, 3 bases at V and 1 base at J, with 7 bases in the middle. Here the CDR3 reads CASSFGVSYNEQFF. The CDR3 DNA is TGTGCCAGCAGTTTCGGGGTTTCCTACAATGAGCAGTTCTTC.

The chain is built from TRBV2 and TRBJ1-6; D gene uncertain. This CDR3 comprises 15 residues. Germline CDR1 is SNHLY and CDR2 is FYNNEI. V was shortened by 6 bases and J by 0 bases, with 9 bases between the two germline ends. The chain's CDR3 is CASRVVSSYNSPLHF. The CDR3 DNA reads as TGTGCCAGCAGGGTGGTGAGCTCCTATAATTCACCCCTCCACTTT.

The rearrangement uses TRBV2 and TRBJ1-1; weak D call: TRBD1 (5 bases). The CDR3 contains 14 residues. Germline CDR1 SNHLY, CDR2 FYNNEI. Deletions cut 8 bases from V and 5 bases from J, with 18 bases between. The DNA for the CDR3 is TGTGCCAGCCTAATTTCCCGGGGCGCGACTGAAGCTTTCTTT. It encodes CASLISRGATEAFF.

The V gene is TRBV5-1, the J gene TRBJ2-5, with 8 bases that match TRBD2. V was pared by 1 base and J by 1 base, with 3 bases of the junction left unmatched. The CDR3 is 15 residues long. The germline gives CDR1 SGHRS, CDR2 YFSETQ. CDR3 in amino acids: CASSLRGLGQETQYF. CDR3 nucleotides: TGCGCCAGCAGCTTGCGGGGACTAGGCCAAGAGACCCAGTACTTC. The full variable domain, in which reference TRBV5-1 and TRBJ2-5 provide the parts outside the CDR3, is KAGVTQTPRYLIKTRGQQVTLSCSPISGHRSVSWYQQTPGQGLQFLFEYFSETQRNKGNFPGRFSGRQFSNSRSEMNVSTLELGDSALYLCASSLRGLGQETQYFGPGTRLLVL.

The chain has TRBV7-9 and TRBJ2-1; D might be TRBD2 (6 bases). CDR1 and CDR2 (germline): SEHNR, FQNEAQ (reference sequence). This CDR3 comprises 17 residues. V lost 5 bases, J lost 5 bases, and 22 bases lay in between. CDR3 DNA: TGTGCCAGCAGCCACCCACCCCGGCCCCGGAGGGACAATGAGCAGTTCTTC. It is translated as CASSHPPRPRRDNEQFF.

Details on this clone: Other DNA sequences of this sample code for an identical CDR3. This chain joins TRBV29-1 and TRBJ1-3; D is unclear. The CDR3 consists of 11 residues. Germline CDR1 reads SQVTM; CDR2 reads ANQGSEA. V was shortened by 6 bases and J by 4 bases, with 7 bases between the two germline ends. The CDR3 nucleotides are TGCAGCGTGGGTCAGGGAAACACCATATATTTT. This sequence encodes CSVGQGNTIYF.

This clone was counted only a few times. This chain connects TRBV11-2 to TRBJ2-5, with D possibly being TRBD2 (5 bases). In germline, CDR1 is SGHAT, CDR2 FQNNGV. Deletions cut 1 base from V and 1 base from J, with 10 bases between. The CDR3 is 15 amino acids. The DNA of the CDR3 is TGTGCCAGCAGCTTAGCTGTGCGGGCCCAAGAGACCCAGTACTTC. This encodes CASSLAVRAQETQYF.

In its sample, this clone was seen once. The J gene is TRBJ1-1, the V gene TRBV19; D may be TRBD1 (5 bases). The germline V gene encodes CDR1 LNHDA and CDR2 SQIVND (reference sequence). This CDR3 region has 17 residues. V dropped 5 bases and J dropped 8 bases, with 27 bases sitting between them. CDR3 coding DNA: TGTGCCAGTAGTTCGGTGATTTTCGGCAGGGAAATTGTAGAAGCTTTCTTT. Its translation is CASSSVIFGREIVEAFF.

The chain links TRBV7-7 to TRBJ1-5, with 7 bases matching TRBD1. J was trimmed by 1 base and V by 5 bases; bases with no gene match: 17. The V gene's germline CDR1 is SSHAT and CDR2 FNYEAQ (reference sequence). The CDR3 loop spans 19 amino acids. The CDR3 sequence is CASSPWRGRGIWSNQPQHF. DNA of the CDR3: TGTGCCAGCAGCCCGTGGAGGGGCAGGGGGATTTGGAGCAATCAGCCCCAGCATTTT.

This clone was seen a single time. The chain has TRBV7-2 and TRBJ2-3, with D perhaps matching TRBD2 (6 bases). The germline CDR1 and CDR2 sequences are SGHTA and FQGNSA. V lost 3 bases, J lost 3 bases, and 13 bases lay in between. This CDR3 region has 15 residues. This CDR3 reads CASSFLSLATDTQYF. Written as DNA, the CDR3 is TGTGCCAGCAGCTTTTTATCCCTAGCGACAGATACGCAGTATTTT.

The rearrangement links TRBV25-1 to TRBJ2-1; 7 bases fit TRBD1. The CDR3 spans 17 residues. Germline V gene data show CDR1 as MGHDK and CDR2 as SYGVNS. Germline trimming cut 1 base from V and 5 bases from J; bases unmatched to any gene: 11. This chain's CDR3 is CASSEWPDRGRNNEQFF. For the CDR3, the DNA is TGTGCCAGCAGTGAATGGCCAGATAGGGGGCGGAACAATGAGCAGTTCTTC.

The CDR3 sequence is CASSRTSNHEQYV. The CDR3 DNA reads as TGTGCCAGCAGCCGGACTAGTAATCACGAGCAGTACGTC. The chain combines TRBV14 with TRBJ2-7; 7 bases line up with TRBD2. V was pared by 4 bases and J by 5 bases, with 5 bases of the junction left unmatched. Germline V gives CDR1 SGHDN, CDR2 FVKESK. The CDR3 extends over 13 amino acids.

The V gene is TRBV30, the J gene TRBJ1-5; no definite D call. V was cut by 2 bases and J by 9 bases, with 17 bases left in between. CDR1 is GTSNPN and CDR2 is SVGIG in the germline V gene (reference sequence). This CDR3 region has 14 residues. In nucleotides, the CDR3 is TGTGCCTGGAGTACAGACGGGCGTCTTGGGCCCCAGCATTTT. Its protein product is CAWSTDGRLGPQHF.

In this sample, this clone turned up once. The rearrangement uses TRBV6-6 and TRBJ2-3, with D hard to call. V lost 0 bases and J lost 2, with 12 bases in between. The CDR3 has 16 residues. In germline, CDR1 is MNHNY, CDR2 SVGAGI (reference sequence). The CDR3, as DNA: TGTGCCAGCAGTTACTCGACGTCCAGGATCACAGATACGCAGTATTTT. As protein: CASSYSTSRITDTQYF.

This clone was seen a single time. The V call is TRBV5-4, the J call TRBJ1-4; D may be TRBD1 (6 bases). V lost 3 bases, J lost 2 bases, and 14 bases lay in between. Germline V gene sequence: CDR1 SGHNT, CDR2 YYREEE (reference sequence). The CDR3 length is 16 residues. CDR3: CASSSVQGITNEKLFF. DNA for the CDR3: TGTGCCAGCAGCTCCGTACAGGGAATCACTAATGAAAAACTGTTTTTT.

The chain uses TRBV27 and TRBJ1-1, with D perhaps TRBD1 (6 bases). V was clipped by 6 bases and J by 4 bases, with 15 bases between them. Germline V gene lookup returns CDR1 MNHEY and CDR2 SMNVEV (reference sequence). This CDR3 is 14 amino acids long. CDR3 DNA: TGTGCCAGCAGGGGGTGGGGGGCGGGCACTGAAGCTTTCTTT. It is translated as CASRGWGAGTEAFF.

The rearrangement links TRBV6-5 to TRBJ2-3; 7 nucleotides line up with TRBD2. The germline V gene encodes CDR1 MNHEY and CDR2 SVGAGI. The J segment lost 1 base and the V segment lost 6 bases, leaving 7 bases of the junction unmatched. This CDR3 spans 15 amino acids. CDR3 in amino acids: CASSPPAGGTDTQYF. DNA of the CDR3: TGTGCCAGCAGCCCACCGGCGGGGGGCACAGATACGCAGTATTTT.

CDR3 nucleotides: TGTGCCAGCAATCCTGGGGCAGGGGATGAAAAACTGTTTTTT. Protein sequence: CASNPGAGDEKLFF. The rearrangement joins TRBV6-5 to TRBJ1-4, with TRBD1 as a possible D gene (6 bases). V gave up 7 bases and J gave up 6 bases, with 15 bases separating them. Germline CDR1 MNHEY, CDR2 SVGAGI. The CDR3 has 14 residues.

The chain carries TRBV12-3 or TRBV12-4 and TRBJ2-3, with D possibly matching TRBD1 (5 bases). The CDR3 runs 13 residues. V gave up 6 bases and J gave up 0 bases, with 7 bases separating them. The CDR3 DNA sequence: TGTGCCAGCAGGACAGATAGCACAGATACGCAGTATTTT. Its protein is CASRTDSTDTQYF.

The chain employs TRBV5-4 and TRBJ2-7; the D gene is possibly TRBD1 (6 bases). This CDR3 has 11 residues. V lost 5 bases and J lost 4, with 7 bases in between. Germline V gene lookup returns CDR1 SGHNT and CDR2 YYREEE (reference sequence). The DNA for the CDR3 is TGTGCCAGCAGGAGGGGGTACGAGCAGTACTTC. This gives the protein CASRRGYEQYF.

The chain combines TRBV27 with TRBJ1-1; D gene unclear. This CDR3 spans 15 amino acids. Trimming removed 0 bases from V and 0 bases from J, with 8 bases in between. The germline V gene encodes CDR1 MNHEY and CDR2 SMNVEV (reference sequence). The CDR3 sequence is CASSLSVSMNTEAFF. The CDR3, as DNA: TGTGCCAGCAGTTTATCGGTCAGCATGAACACTGAAGCTTTCTTT.

The chain couples TRBV7-8 to TRBJ2-7; D remains unclear. The CDR3 runs to 13 residues. The ends were cut back, 5 bases at V and 3 bases at J, with 11 bases in the middle. The germline V gene encodes CDR1 SGHVS and CDR2 FQNEAQ. The CDR3 sequence: CASSPATGYEQYV. CDR3 bases: TGTGCCAGCAGCCCGGCGACCGGCTACGAGCAGTACGTC.

The chain uses TRBV7-9 and TRBJ1-6; D remains ambiguous. CDR1 is SEHNR and CDR2 is FQNEAQ in the germline V gene (reference sequence). The CDR3 has 15 amino acids. V dropped 1 base and J dropped 7 bases, with 11 bases sitting between them. CDR3 protein: CASSLGTGPNSPLHF. As DNA, the CDR3 is TGTGCCAGCAGCTTAGGGACCGGTCCCAATTCACCCCTCCACTTT. Based on the CDR3 plus reference TRBV7-9 and TRBJ1-6, the full variable domain is DTGVSQNPRHKITKRGQNVTFRCDPISEHNRLYWYRQTLGQGPEFLTYFQNEAQLEKSRLLSDRFSAERPKGSFSTLEIQRTEQGDSAMYLCASSLGTGPNSPLHFGNGTRLTVT.

The DNA for the CDR3 is TGTGCCAGCAGACTTCTAGCGGGAGGGCCGGAGACCCAGTACTTC. Encoded protein: CASRLLAGGPETQYF. The chain carries TRBV28 and TRBJ2-5, with 12 bases matching TRBD2. V shed 6 bases and J 5 bases; nucleotides not matched to a gene: 7. Germline V gives CDR1 MDHEN, CDR2 SYDVKM. CDR3 size: 15 residues.